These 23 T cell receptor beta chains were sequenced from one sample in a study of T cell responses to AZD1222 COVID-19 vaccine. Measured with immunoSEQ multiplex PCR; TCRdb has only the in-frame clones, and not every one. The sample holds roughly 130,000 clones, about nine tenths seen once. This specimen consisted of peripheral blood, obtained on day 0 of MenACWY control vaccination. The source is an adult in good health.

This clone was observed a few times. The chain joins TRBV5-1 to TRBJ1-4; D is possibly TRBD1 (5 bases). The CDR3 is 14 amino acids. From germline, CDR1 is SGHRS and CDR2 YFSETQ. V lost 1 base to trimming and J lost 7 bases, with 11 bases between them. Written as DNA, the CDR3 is TGCGCCAGCAGCTTGCGGGGACCGGGTGAAAAACTGTTTTTT. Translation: CASSLRGPGEKLFF.

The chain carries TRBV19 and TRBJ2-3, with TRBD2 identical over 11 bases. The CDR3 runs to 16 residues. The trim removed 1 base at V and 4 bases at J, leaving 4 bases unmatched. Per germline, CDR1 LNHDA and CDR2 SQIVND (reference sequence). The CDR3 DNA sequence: TGTGCCAGTAGTATAGGACTAGCGGGATATCCAGATACGCAGTATTTT. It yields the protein CASSIGLAGYPDTQYF. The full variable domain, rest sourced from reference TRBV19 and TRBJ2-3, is DGGITQSPKYLFRKEGQNVTLSCEQNLNHDAMYWYRQDPGQGLRLIYYSQIVNDFQKGDIAEGYSVSREKKESFPLTVTSAQKNPTAFYLCASSIGLAGYPDTQYFGPGTRLTVL.

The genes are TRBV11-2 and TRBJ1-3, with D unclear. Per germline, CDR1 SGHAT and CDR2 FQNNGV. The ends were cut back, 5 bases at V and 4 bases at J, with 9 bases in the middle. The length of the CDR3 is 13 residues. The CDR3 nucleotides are TGTGCCAGCAGCCCGGAATACGGAAACACCATATATTTT. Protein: CASSPEYGNTIYF. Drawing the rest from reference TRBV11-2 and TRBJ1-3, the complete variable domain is EAGVAQSPRYKIIEKRQSVAFWCNPISGHATLYWYQQILGQGPKLLIQFQNNGVVDDSQLPKDRFSAERLKGVDSTLKIQPAKLEDSAVYLCASSPEYGNTIYFGEGSWLTVV.

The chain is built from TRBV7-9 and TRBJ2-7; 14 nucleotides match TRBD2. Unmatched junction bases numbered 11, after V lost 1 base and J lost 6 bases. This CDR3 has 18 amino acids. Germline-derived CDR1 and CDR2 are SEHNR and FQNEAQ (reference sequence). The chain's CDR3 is CASSLGGTSGSVAREQYF. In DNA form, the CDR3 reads TGTGCCAGCAGCTTAGGGGGGACTAGCGGGAGTGTGGCTCGCGAGCAGTACTTC.

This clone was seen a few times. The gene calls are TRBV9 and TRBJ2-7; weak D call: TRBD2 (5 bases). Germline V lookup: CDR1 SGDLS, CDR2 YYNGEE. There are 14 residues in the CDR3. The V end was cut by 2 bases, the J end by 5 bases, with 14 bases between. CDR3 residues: CASSVFEGFHEQYF. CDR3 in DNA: TGTGCCAGCAGCGTCTTCGAGGGTTTCCACGAGCAGTACTTC.

The CDR3 nucleotides read TGTGCCAGCAGTGAACACGGGTCCCTCTATGGCTACACCTTC. It is translated as CASSEHGSLYGYTF. The chain is built from TRBV25-1 and TRBJ1-2; no clear D gene. The CDR3 has 14 residues. The germline V and J ends were trimmed by 2 bases and 4 bases, with 11 bases remaining between them. In germline, CDR1 is MGHDK, CDR2 SYGVNS.

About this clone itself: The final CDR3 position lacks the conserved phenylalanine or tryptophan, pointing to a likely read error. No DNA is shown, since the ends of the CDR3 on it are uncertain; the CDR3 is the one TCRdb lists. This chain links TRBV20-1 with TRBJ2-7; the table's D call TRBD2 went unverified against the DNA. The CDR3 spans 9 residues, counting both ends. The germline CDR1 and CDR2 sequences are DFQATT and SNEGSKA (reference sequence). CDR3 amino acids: CSARPVDYY.

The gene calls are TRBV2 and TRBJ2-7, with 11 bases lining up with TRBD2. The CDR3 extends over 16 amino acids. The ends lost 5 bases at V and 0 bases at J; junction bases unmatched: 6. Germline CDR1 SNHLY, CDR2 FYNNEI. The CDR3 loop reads CASSFEGLAGSYEQYF. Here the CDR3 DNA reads TGTGCCAGCAGTTTCGAAGGACTAGCGGGCTCCTACGAGCAGTACTTC.

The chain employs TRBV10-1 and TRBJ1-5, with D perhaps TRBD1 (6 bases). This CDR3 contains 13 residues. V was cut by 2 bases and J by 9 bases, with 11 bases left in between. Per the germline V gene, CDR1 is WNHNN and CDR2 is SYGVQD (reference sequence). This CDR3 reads CASSERGGRPQHF. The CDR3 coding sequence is TGCGCCAGCAGTGAGAGAGGGGGTCGGCCCCAGCATTTT.

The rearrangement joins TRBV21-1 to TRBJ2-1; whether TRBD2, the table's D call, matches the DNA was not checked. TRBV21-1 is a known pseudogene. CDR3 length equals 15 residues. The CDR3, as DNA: TGTGCCAGCAGCCTCCGACTAGCGGGAGAGAATGAGCAGTTCTTC. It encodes CASSLRLAGENEQFF.

The CDR3 DNA reads as TGTGCCAGTAGCCAGGGGGCGGGTCAGCCCCAGCATTTT. It translates to CASSQGAGQPQHF. The gene calls are TRBV19 and TRBJ1-5; TRBD1 aligns across 8 bases. From germline, CDR1 is LNHDA and CDR2 SQIVND (reference sequence). The CDR3 loop spans 13 amino acids. Unmatched junction bases numbered 4, after V lost 6 bases and J lost 6 bases.

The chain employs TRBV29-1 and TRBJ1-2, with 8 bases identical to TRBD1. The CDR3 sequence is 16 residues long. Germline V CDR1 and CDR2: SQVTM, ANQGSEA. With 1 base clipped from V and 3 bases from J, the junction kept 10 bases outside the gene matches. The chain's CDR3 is CSVEATGAVSDYGYTF. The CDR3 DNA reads TGCAGCGTTGAAGCGACAGGGGCGGTATCTGACTATGGCTACACCTTC.

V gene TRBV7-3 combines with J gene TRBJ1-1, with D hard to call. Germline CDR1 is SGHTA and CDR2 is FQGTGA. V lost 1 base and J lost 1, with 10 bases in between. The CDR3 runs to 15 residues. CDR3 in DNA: TGTGCCAGCAGCTTAAGGTGGGAGACGAACACTGAAGCTTTCTTT. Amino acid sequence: CASSLRWETNTEAFF.

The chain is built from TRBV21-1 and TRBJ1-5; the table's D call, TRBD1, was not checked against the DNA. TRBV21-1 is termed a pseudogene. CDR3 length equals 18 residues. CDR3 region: CASSKANRGTKNNQPQHF. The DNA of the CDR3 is TGTGCCAGCAGCAAAGCCAACCGAGGGACAAAAAATAATCAGCCCCAGCATTTT.

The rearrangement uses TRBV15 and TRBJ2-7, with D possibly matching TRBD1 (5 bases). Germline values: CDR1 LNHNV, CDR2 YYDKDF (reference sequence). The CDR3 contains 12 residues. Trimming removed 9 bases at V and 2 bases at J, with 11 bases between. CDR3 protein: CATGVGTYEQYF. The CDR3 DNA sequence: TGTGCCACAGGGGTGGGTACCTACGAGCAGTACTTC.

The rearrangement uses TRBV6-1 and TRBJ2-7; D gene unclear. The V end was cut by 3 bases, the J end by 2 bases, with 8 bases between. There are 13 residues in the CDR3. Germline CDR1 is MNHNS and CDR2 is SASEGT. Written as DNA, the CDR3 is TGTGCCAGCAGTGACAGACTTACCTACGAGCAGTACTTC. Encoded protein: CASSDRLTYEQYF.

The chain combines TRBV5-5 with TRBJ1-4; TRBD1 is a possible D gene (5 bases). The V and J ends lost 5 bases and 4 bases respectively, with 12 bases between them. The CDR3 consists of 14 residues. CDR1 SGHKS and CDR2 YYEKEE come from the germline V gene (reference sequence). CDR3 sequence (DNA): TGTGCCAGCAGTTATCGACAGTATAATGAAAAACTGTTTTTT. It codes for CASSYRQYNEKLFF.

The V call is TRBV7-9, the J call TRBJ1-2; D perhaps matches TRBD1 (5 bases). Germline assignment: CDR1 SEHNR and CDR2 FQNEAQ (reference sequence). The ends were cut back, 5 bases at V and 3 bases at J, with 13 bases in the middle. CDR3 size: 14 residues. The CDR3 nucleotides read TGTGCCAGCAGCCAAAGTATGGGGGACTATGGCTACACCTTC. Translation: CASSQSMGDYGYTF.

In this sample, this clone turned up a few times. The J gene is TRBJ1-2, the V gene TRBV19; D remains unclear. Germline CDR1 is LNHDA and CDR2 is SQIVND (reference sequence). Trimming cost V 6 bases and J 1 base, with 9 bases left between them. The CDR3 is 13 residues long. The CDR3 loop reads CASSQWVNYGYTF. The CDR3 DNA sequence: TGTGCCAGTAGCCAATGGGTTAACTATGGCTACACCTTC.

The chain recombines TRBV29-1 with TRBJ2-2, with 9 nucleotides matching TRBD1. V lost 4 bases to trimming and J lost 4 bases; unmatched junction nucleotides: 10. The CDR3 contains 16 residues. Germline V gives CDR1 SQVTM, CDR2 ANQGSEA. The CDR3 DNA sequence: TGCAGCGTTGCCGAAGGGGGACAGGGCGGCACCGGGGAGCTGTTTTTT. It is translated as CSVAEGGQGGTGELFF.

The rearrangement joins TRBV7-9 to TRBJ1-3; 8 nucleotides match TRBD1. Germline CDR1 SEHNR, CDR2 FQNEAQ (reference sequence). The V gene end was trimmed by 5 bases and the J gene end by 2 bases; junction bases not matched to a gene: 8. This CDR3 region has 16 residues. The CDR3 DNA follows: TGTGCCAGCAGCCCTACAGGGGGGGTGGCTGGAAACACCATATATTTT. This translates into CASSPTGGVAGNTIYF. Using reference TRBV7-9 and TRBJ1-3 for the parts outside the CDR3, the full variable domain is DTGVSQNPRHKITKRGQNVTFRCDPISEHNRLYWYRQTLGQGPEFLTYFQNEAQLEKSRLLSDRFSAERPKGSFSTLEIQRTEQGDSAMYLCASSPTGGVAGNTIYFGEGSWLTVV.

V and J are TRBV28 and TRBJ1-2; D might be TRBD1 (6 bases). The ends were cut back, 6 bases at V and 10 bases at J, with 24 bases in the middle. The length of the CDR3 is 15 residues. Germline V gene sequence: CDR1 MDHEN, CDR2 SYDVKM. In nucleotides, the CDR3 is TGTGCCAGCAGCCTAGGGGGATATTTCGGTAGTGACTACACCTTC. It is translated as CASSLGGYFGSDYTF.

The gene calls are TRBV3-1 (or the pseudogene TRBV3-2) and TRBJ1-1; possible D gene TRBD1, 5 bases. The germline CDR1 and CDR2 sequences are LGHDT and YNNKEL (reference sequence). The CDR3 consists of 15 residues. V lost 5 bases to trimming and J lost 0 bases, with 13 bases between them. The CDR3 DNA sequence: TGTGCCAGCAGCGAACAGCAGGGCGTGAACACTGAAGCTTTCTTT. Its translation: CASSEQQGVNTEAFF.